One and the same sample provided the 14 T cell receptor beta chains below, sequenced in a study of blood T cell repertoires in COVID-19. Only in-frame clones appear in the TCRdb table, and some are missing; sequencing was by immunoSEQ multiplex PCR. The table includes 300,000 to 450,000 clones, about four fifths detected once. The material sequenced was peripheral blood. These receptors originate from a human donor with acute or convalescent COVID-19. The donor label of this sample is uncertain.

The chain combines TRBV10-3 with TRBJ1-6, with D perhaps matching TRBD1 (6 bases). The CDR3 covers 13 residues. Germline V gene data show CDR1 as ENHRY and CDR2 as SYGVKD. V lost 2 bases and J lost 9, with 8 bases in between. CDR3 sequence: CAISEGQISPLHF. The CDR3 DNA sequence: TGTGCCATCAGTGAGGGACAGATTTCACCCCTCCACTTT.

This chain connects TRBV5-5 to TRBJ2-7, with TRBD1 as a possible D gene (5 bases). This CDR3 spans 12 amino acids. Germline CDR1 SGHKS, CDR2 YYEKEE (reference sequence). V was clipped by 5 bases and J by 9 bases, with 15 bases between them. CDR3 sequence reads: CASSPRESVQYF. CDR3 coding DNA: TGTGCCAGCAGTCCCAGGGAATCAGTGCAGTACTTC.

The J gene is TRBJ2-3, the V gene TRBV6-1, with TRBD2 matching 8 bases. V shed 1 base, J shed 3 bases, and the junction held 6 bases outside the gene matches. CDR3 size: 16 residues. Germline-derived CDR1 and CDR2 are MNHNS and SASEGT. CDR3 bases: TGTGCCAGCAGTGAAGGAAGCGGGAGTAGAACAGATACGCAGTATTTT. Translated, it gives CASSEGSGSRTDTQYF.

This rearrangement joins TRBV5-5 to TRBJ2-3; maybe TRBD2 (6 bases). CDR1 and CDR2 from the germline V gene are SGHKS and YYEKEE (reference sequence). V lost 2 bases and J 0 bases, leaving 16 bases between the germline ends. There are 17 residues in the CDR3. The CDR3 is CASSFRRARGSTDTQYF. CDR3 nucleotides: TGTGCCAGCAGCTTCCGCAGGGCGCGGGGCAGCACAGATACGCAGTATTTT.

This clone has a handful of counts. This rearrangement joins TRBV6-5 to TRBJ1-1, with 9 positions matching TRBD1. CDR1 is MNHEY and CDR2 is SVGAGI in the germline V gene. This CDR3 is 13 amino acids long. V lost 6 bases, J lost 6 bases, and 5 bases stayed unmatched. CDR3 nucleotides: TGTGCCAGCAGACGACAGGGGGTTTCTGAAGCTTTCTTT. It translates to CASRRQGVSEAFF.

The chain uses TRBV29-1 and TRBJ2-3, with 13 bases fitting TRBD2. The CDR3 spans 18 residues. The V and J ends lost 7 bases and 1 base, in that order; junction bases with no gene match: 14. Germline assignment: CDR1 SQVTM and CDR2 ANQGSEA. CDR3 in amino acids: CSAGGLAGISSRTDTQYF. CDR3 in DNA: TGCAGCGCCGGGGGACTAGCGGGGATATCATCTCGCACAGATACGCAGTATTTT.

This chain joins TRBV11-1 and TRBJ2-5, with D uncertain. Germline V gene sequence: CDR1 SGHAT, CDR2 FQDESV (reference sequence). Trimming shortened V by 1 base and J by 4 bases, and 13 bases separated the two germline ends. The CDR3 runs 15 residues. CDR3 DNA: TGTGCCAGCAGCTTAGGAGTTGCGGAACTAGAGACCCAGTACTTC. Protein product: CASSLGVAELETQYF.

The gene calls are TRBV4-2 and TRBJ2-7; 8 positions match TRBD2. The CDR3 has 17 residues. V trimming: 1 base; J trimming: 3 bases; junction bases outside the gene matches: 11. Germline assignment: CDR1 LGHNA and CDR2 YNFKEQ. CDR3 in DNA: TGTGCCAGCAGCCAAGTCTCCACCGCTAGCGGGTTCTACGAGCAGTACTTC. Encoded protein: CASSQVSTASGFYEQYF.

V gene TRBV6-5 combines with J gene TRBJ1-2; 7 nucleotides line up with TRBD1. The trim removed 6 bases at V and 4 bases at J, leaving 5 bases unmatched. The CDR3 loop spans 13 amino acids. CDR1 is MNHEY and CDR2 is SVGAGI in the germline V gene. CDR3 bases: TGTGCCAGCAGAAAACAGGGGAGCTATGGCTACACCTTC. As protein: CASRKQGSYGYTF.

The gene calls are TRBV19 and TRBJ2-7; TRBD2 is a possible D gene (5 bases). CDR1 is LNHDA and CDR2 is SQIVND in the germline V gene (reference sequence). This CDR3 has 15 amino acids. V was pared by 3 bases and J by 1 base, with 13 bases between. CDR3 residues: CASSIRRARSYEQYF. The DNA for the CDR3 is TGTGCCAGTAGTATCAGGCGGGCTAGGTCCTACGAGCAGTACTTC.

The V and J genes are TRBV10-3 and TRBJ1-4; the D is unclear. Trimming stripped 4 bases from V and 1 base from J, with 4 bases between. Germline V gives CDR1 ENHRY, CDR2 SYGVKD. There are 13 residues in the CDR3. The CDR3 reads CAISGGTNEKLFF. The DNA for the CDR3 is TGTGCCATCAGTGGAGGAACTAATGAAAAACTGTTTTTT.

The J gene is TRBJ1-5, the V gene TRBV7-8; 7 nucleotides align to TRBD1. Losses at the gene ends were 6 bases for V and 2 bases for J; bases not matched to a gene: 4. Germline V CDR1 and CDR2: SGHVS, FQNEAQ. This CDR3 contains 14 residues. The CDR3 here is CASSPTGGNQPQHF. The CDR3 nucleotides read TGTGCCAGCAGTCCAACAGGGGGCAATCAGCCCCAGCATTTT.

This sequence joins TRBV14 and TRBJ1-4; the D gene is possibly TRBD1 (5 bases). Germline V gene sequence: CDR1 SGHDN, CDR2 FVKESK. Trimming took off 8 bases at V and 2 bases at J, with 18 bases between the two ends. The CDR3 totals 16 residues. As DNA, the CDR3 is TGTGCCAGCCCCGGAGTAGGGGAACCGACTAATGAAAAACTGTTTTTT. Translation gives CASPGVGEPTNEKLFF.

V usage is TRBV30 and J usage is TRBJ1-4; D might be TRBD1 (6 bases). Per germline, CDR1 GTSNPN and CDR2 SVGIG (reference sequence). The CDR3 has 14 residues. V shed 0 bases and J shed 3 bases, with 8 bases lying between them. The CDR3 DNA is TGTGCCTGGAGTGTGACAGGCTCTAATGAAAAACTGTTTTTT. Translating gives CAWSVTGSNEKLFF.